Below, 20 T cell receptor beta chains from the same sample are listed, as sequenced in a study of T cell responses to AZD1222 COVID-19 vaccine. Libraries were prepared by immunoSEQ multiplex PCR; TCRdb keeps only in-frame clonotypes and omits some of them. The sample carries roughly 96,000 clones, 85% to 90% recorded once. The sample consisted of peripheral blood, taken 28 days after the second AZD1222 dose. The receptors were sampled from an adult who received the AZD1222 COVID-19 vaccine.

The CDR3 loop reads CASSFGGGLEQFF. The CDR3 DNA follows: TGTGCCAGCAGTTTTGGGGGCGGTCTCGAGCAGTTCTTC. V usage is TRBV12-3 or TRBV12-4 and J usage is TRBJ2-1; D perhaps matches TRBD1 (6 bases). The ends were cut back, 3 bases at V and 10 bases at J, with 13 bases in the middle. This CDR3 comprises 13 residues.

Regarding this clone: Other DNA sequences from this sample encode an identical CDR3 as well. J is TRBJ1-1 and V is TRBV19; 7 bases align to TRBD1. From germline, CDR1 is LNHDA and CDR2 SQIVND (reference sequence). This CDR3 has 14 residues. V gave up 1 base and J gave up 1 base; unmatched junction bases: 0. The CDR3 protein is CASSIGQGNTEAFF. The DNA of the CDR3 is TGTGCCAGTAGTATAGGACAGGGGAACACTGAAGCTTTCTTT.

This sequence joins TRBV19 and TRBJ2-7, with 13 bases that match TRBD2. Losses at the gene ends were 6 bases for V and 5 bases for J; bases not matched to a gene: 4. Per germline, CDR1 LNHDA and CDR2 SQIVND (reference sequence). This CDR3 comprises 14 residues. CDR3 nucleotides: TGTGCCAGTAGAACTAGCGGGAGGGCCCACGAGCAGTACTTC. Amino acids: CASRTSGRAHEQYF.

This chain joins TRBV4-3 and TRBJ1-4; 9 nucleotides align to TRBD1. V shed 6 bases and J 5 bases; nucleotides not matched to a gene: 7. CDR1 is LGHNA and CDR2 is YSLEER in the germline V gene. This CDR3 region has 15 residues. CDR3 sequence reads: CASSLKDRGNEKLFF. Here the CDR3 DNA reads TGCGCCAGCAGTCTGAAGGACAGGGGAAATGAAAAACTGTTTTTT.

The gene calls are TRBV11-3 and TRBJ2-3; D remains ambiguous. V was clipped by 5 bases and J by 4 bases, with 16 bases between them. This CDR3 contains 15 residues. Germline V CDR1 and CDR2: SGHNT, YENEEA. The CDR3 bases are TGTGCCAGCAGCCTACAATTGGCTTCCCCAGATACGCAGTATTTT. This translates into CASSLQLASPDTQYF. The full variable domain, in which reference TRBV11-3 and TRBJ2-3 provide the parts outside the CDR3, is EAGVVQSPRYKIIEKKQPVAFWCNPISGHNTLYWYLQNLGQGPELLIRYENEEAVDDSQLPKDRFSAERLKGVDSTLKIQPAELGDSAVYLCASSLQLASPDTQYFGPGTRLTVL.

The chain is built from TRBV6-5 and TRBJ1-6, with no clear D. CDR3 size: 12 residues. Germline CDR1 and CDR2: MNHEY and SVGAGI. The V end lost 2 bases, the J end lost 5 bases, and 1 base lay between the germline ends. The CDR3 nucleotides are TGTGCCAGCAGTTACCATAATTCACCCCTCCACTTT. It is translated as CASSYHNSPLHF.

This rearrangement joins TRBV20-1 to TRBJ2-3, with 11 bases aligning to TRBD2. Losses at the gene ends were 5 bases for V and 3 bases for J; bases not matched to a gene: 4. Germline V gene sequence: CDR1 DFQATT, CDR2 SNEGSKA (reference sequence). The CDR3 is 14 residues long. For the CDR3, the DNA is TGCAGTGCTGGTGGGACTAGCGGTACAGATACGCAGTATTTT. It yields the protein CSAGGTSGTDTQYF.

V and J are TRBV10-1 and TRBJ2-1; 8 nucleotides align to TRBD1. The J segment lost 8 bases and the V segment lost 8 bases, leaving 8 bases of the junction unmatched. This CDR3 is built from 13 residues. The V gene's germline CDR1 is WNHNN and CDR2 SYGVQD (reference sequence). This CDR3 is CASPDRVGYEQFF. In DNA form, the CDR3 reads TGCGCCAGCCCGGACAGGGTGGGATATGAGCAGTTCTTC.

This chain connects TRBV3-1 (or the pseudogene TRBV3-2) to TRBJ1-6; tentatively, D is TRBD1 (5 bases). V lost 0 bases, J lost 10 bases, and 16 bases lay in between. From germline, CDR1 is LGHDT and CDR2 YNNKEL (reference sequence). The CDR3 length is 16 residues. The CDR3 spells CASSQEGTWGASPLHF. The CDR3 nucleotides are TGTGCCAGCAGCCAAGAGGGAACCTGGGGCGCGTCACCCCTCCACTTT.

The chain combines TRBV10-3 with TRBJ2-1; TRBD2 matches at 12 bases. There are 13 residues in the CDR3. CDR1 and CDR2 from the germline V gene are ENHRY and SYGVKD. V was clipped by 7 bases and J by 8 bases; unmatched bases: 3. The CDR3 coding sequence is TGTGCCATCACGGGACTAGCGGGTGATGAGCAGTTCTTC. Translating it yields CAITGLAGDEQFF.

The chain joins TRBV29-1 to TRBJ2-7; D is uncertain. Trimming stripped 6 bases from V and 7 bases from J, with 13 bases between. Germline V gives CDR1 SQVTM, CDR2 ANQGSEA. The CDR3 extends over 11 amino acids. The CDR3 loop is CSVASTGEQYF. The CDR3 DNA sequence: TGCAGCGTCGCCTCCACCGGGGAGCAGTACTTC.

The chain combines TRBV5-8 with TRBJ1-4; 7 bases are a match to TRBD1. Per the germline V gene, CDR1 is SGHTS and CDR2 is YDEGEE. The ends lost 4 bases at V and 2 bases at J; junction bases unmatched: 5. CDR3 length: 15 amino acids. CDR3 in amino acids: CASSQRQGTNEKLFF. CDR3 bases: TGTGCCAGCAGCCAACGACAGGGCACTAATGAAAAACTGTTTTTT.

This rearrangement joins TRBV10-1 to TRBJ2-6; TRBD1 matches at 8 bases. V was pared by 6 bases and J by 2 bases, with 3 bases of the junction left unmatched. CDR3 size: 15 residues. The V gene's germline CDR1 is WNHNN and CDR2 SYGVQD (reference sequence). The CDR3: CASRTGETGANVLTF. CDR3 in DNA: TGCGCCAGCAGGACAGGGGAAACTGGGGCCAACGTCCTGACTTTC.

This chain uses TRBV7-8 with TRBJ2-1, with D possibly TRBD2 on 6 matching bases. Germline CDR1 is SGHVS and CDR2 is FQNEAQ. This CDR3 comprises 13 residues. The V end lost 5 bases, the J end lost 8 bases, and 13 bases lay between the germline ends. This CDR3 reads CASSLNRDYEQFF. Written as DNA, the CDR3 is TGTGCCAGCAGCCTCAACCGGGACTATGAGCAGTTCTTC.

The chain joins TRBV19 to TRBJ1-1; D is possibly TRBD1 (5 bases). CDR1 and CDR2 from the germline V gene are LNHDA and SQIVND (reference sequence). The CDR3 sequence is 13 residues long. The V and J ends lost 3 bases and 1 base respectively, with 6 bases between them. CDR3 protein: CASSIGANTEAFF. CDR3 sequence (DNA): TGTGCCAGTAGTATCGGGGCGAACACTGAAGCTTTCTTT.

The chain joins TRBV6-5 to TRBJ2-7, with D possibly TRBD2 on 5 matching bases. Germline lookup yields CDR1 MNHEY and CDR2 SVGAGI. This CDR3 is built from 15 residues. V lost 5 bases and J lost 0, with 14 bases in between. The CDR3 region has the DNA TGTGCCAGCAGTCGACGGACTGATTTCTCCTACGAGCAGTACTTC. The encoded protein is CASSRRTDFSYEQYF.

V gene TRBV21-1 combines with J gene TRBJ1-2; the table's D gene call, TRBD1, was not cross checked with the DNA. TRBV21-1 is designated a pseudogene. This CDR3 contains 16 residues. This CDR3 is CASSKARSTGLYGYTF. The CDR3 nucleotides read TGTGCCAGCAGCAAAGCCCGGAGCACAGGTCTCTATGGCTACACCTTC.

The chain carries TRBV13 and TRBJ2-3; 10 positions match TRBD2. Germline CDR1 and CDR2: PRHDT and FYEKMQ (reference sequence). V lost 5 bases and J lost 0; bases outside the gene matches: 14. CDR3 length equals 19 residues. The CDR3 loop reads CASSTRWASGGQSTDTQYF. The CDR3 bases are TGTGCCAGCAGCACCCGATGGGCTAGCGGGGGTCAAAGCACAGATACGCAGTATTTT.

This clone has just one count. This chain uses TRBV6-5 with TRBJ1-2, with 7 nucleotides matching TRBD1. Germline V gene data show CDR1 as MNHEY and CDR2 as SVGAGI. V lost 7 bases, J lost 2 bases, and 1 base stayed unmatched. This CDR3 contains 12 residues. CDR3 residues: CASKGQNYGYTF. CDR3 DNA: TGTGCCAGCAAGGGACAGAACTATGGCTACACCTTC.

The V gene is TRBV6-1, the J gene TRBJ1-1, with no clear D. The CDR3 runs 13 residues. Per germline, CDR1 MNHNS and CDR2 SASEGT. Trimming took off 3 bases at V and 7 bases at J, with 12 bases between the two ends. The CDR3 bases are TGTGCCAGCAGTGACCTCGGTCCCAGTGAAGCTTTCTTT. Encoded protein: CASSDLGPSEAFF.